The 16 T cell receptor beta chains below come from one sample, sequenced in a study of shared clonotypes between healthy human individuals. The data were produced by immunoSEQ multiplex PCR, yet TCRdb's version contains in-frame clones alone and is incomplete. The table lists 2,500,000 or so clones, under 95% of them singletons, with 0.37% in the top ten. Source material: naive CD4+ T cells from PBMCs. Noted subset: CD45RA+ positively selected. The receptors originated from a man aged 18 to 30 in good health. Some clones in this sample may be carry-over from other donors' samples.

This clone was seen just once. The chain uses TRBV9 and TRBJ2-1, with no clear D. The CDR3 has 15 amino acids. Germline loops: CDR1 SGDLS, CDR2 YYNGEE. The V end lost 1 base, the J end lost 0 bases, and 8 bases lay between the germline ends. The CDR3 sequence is CASSVRESSYNEQFF. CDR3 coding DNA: TGTGCCAGCAGCGTACGAGAGAGCTCCTACAATGAGCAGTTCTTC.

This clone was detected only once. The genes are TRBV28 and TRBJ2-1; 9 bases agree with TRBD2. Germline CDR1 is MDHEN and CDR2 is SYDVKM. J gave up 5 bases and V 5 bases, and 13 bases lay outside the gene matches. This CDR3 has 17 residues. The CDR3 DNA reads TGTGCCAGCAGTCCCGTTCGACCAGCGGGAGGAGACAATGAGCAGTTCTTC. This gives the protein CASSPVRPAGGDNEQFF.

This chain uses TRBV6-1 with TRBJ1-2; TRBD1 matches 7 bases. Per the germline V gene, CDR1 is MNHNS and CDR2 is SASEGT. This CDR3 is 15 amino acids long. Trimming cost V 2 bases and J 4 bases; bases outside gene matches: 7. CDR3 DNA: TGTGCCAGCAGTGAAACGGACAGGCCGAGCTATGGCTACACCTTC. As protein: CASSETDRPSYGYTF.

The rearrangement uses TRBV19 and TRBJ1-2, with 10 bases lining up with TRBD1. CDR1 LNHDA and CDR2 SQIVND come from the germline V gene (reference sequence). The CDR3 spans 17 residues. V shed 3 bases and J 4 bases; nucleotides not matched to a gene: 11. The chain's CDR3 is CASSIMGQGFLSYGYTF. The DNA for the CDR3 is TGTGCCAGTAGTATCATGGGACAGGGGTTTCTGTCCTATGGCTACACCTTC.

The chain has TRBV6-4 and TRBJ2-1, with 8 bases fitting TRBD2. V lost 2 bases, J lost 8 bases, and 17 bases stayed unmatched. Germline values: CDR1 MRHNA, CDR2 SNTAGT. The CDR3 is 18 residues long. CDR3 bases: TGTGCCAGCAGTGACGGGGTAGGGGTAGCGGGACTCCCCCATGAGCAGTTCTTC. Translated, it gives CASSDGVGVAGLPHEQFF.

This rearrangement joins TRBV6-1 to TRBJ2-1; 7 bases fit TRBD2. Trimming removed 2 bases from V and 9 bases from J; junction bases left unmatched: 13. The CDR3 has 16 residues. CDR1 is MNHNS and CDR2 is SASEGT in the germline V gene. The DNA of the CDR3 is TGTGCCAGCAGTGAAAGAGTTCCCGGACTAGACGGTGAGCAGTTCTTC. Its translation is CASSERVPGLDGEQFF.

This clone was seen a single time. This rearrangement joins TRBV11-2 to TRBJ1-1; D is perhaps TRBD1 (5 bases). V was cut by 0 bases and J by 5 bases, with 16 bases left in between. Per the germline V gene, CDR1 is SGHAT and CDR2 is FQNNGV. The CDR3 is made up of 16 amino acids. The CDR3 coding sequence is TGTGCCAGCAGCTTAGAAAGGCTTAGACGGGGGACTGAAGCTTTCTTT. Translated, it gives CASSLERLRRGTEAFF.

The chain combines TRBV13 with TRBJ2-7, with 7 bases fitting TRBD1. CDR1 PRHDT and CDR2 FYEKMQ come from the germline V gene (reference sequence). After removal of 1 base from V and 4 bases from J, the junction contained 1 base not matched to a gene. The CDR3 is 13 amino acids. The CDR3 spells CASSLDRGYEQYF. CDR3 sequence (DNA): TGTGCCAGCAGCTTAGACAGGGGATACGAGCAGTACTTC.

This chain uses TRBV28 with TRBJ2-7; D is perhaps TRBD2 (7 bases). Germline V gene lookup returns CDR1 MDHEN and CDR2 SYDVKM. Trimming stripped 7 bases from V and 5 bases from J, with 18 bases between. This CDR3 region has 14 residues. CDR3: CASTLGGAVNEQYF. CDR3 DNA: TGTGCCAGCACCCTGGGGGGGGCGGTCAACGAGCAGTACTTC.

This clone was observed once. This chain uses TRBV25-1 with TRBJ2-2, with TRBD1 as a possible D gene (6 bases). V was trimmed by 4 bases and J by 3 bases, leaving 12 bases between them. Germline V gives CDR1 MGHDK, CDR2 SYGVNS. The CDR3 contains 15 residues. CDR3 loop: CASSAEQGYTGELFF. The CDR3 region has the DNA TGTGCCAGCAGTGCCGAGCAGGGGTACACCGGGGAGCTGTTTTTT.

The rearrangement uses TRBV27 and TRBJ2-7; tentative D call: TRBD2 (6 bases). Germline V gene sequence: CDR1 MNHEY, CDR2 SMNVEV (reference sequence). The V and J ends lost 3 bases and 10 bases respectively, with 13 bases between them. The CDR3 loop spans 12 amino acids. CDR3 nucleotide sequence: TGTGCCAGCAGTTTCCCCTCCGGGACTCAGTACTTC. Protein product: CASSFPSGTQYF.

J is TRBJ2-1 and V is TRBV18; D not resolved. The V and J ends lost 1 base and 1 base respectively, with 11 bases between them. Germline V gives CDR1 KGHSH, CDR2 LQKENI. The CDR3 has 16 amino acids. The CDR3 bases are TGTGCCAGCTCACCACTTCCGGGCTCATCCTACAATGAGCAGTTCTTC. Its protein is CASSPLPGSSYNEQFF.

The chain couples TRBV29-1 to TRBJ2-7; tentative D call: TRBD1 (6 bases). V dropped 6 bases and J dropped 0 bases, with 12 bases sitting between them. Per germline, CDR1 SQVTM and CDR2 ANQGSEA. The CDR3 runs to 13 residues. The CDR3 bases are TGCAGCGTCCGAGGACAGTTCTCCTACGAGCAGTACTTC. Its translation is CSVRGQFSYEQYF.

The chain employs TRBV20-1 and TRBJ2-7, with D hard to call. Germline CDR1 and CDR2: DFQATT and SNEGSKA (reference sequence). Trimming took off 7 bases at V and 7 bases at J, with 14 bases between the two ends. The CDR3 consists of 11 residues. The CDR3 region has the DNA TGCAGTGTTCTGGGGTCCGTGGAGCAGTACTTC. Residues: CSVLGSVEQYF.

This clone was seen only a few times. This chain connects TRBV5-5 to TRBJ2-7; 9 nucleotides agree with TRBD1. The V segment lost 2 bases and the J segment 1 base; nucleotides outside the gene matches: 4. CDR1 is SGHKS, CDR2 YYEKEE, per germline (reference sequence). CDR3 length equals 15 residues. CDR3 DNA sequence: TGTGCCAGCAGCTTTGGACAGGGGAGGTCCTACGAGCAGTACTTC. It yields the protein CASSFGQGRSYEQYF.

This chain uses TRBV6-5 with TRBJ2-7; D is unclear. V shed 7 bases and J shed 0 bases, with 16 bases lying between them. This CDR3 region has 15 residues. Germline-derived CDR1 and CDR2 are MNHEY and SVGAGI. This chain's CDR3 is CASTPPGGSSYEQYF. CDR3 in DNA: TGTGCCAGCACACCGCCGGGCGGAAGCTCCTACGAGCAGTACTTC.